These 2 T cell receptor beta chains share one sample of origin, sequenced in a study of T cells after yellow fever vaccination. TCRdb re-derived calls from the 5' RACE reads in MiXCR, one entry per CDR3 protein. Altogether about 13,000 distinct CDR3 sequences are present, 4.5% to 5% being singletons, with the ten largest covering approximately 50%. The specimen was PBMCs, either bulk or a sorted T-cell subset (CD4+, CD8+, memory, or dextramer-sorted; not recorded which), collected 45 days after the yellow fever booster vaccination. These receptors were obtained from a young man who received the YFV17D yellow fever vaccine.

This clonotype was seen at least ten times. The chain couples TRBV5-4 to TRBJ2-7; possible D gene TRBD2, 6 bases. The CDR3 runs 16 residues. CDR1 and CDR2 (germline): SGHNT, YYREEE (reference sequence). V was clipped by 4 bases and J by 2 bases, with 19 bases between them. The CDR3 spells CASSHLGGGKPYEQYF. The CDR3 DNA is TGTGCCAGCAGCCACCTTGGAGGAGGGAAACCCTACGAGCAGTACTTC.

This clonotype was counted at least ten times. The chain carries TRBV15 and TRBJ2-1; D possibly matches TRBD1 or TRBD2 (6 bases each). This CDR3 region has 15 residues. Between the trimmed V and J ends, which lost 5 bases and 5 bases, there was a span of 16 bases. Germline V gene sequence: CDR1 LNHNV, CDR2 YYDKDF (reference sequence). This CDR3 is CATSGGWTENNEQFF. The CDR3 bases are TGTGCCACCAGCGGGGGGTGGACAGAGAACAATGAGCAGTTCTTC.